This T cell receptor beta chain was identified during a study of blood T cell repertoires in COVID-19. The CDR3 totals 12 residues. Germline V lookup: CDR1 LGHDT, CDR2 YNNKEL (reference sequence). V was shortened by 5 bases and J by 5 bases, with 9 bases between the two germline ends. Ages ranged from roughly 18 to 95 years, with residence in about 24 US areas. Participant-reported clinical history was the basis for cohort assignment. Original methodology: From reference gene primer amplification, estimates of nucleated cell counts were derived. Measured with immunoSEQ multiplex PCR; TCRdb has only the in-frame clones, and not every one. Clone size and V and J calls were adopted from that table, with D and trimming inferred from the DNA. Of under 200,000 clones detected, about 88% appear once; the ten largest clones hold roughly 7.3%.

The gene calls are TRBV3-1 (or the pseudogene TRBV3-2) and TRBJ2-5, with no clear D. The receptor was isolated from a woman aged 50 to 60 who had recovered from COVID-19. Input material: PBMCs or T cells enriched from blood (not recorded which). DNA for the CDR3: TGTGCCAGCAGCATCAACCGGGAGACCCAGTACTTC. It translates to CASSINRETQYF.